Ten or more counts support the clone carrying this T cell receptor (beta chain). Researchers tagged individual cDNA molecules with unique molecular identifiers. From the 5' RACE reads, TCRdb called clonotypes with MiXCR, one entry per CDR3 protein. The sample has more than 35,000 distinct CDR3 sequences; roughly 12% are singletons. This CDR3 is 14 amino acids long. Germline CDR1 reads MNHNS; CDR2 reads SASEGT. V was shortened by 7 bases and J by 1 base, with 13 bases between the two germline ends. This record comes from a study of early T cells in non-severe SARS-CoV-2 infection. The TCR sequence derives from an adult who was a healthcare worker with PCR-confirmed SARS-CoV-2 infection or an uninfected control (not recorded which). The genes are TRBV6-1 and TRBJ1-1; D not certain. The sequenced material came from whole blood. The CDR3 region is CASTAAPPNTEAFF. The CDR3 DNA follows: TGTGCCAGCACGGCAGCTCCCCCGAACACTGAAGCTTTCTTT.